The 10 T cell receptor beta chains in this list originate from one sample, sequenced in a study of monozygotic twins with cystic fibrosis. Clones were read by immunoSEQ multiplex PCR, and TCRdb kept only the in-frame ones, dropping some. Among tens of thousands of clones, around nine tenths were seen once, and the ten largest hold under 1.5%. The sequenced sample was blood. The origin of the receptors is a woman in her twenties or thirties with cystic fibrosis.

This chain links TRBV7-2 with TRBJ2-3; D uncertain. The CDR3 runs 12 residues. The V gene's germline CDR1 is SGHTA and CDR2 FQGNSA. Between the trimmed V and J ends, which lost 1 base and 7 bases, there was a span of 6 bases. As DNA, the CDR3 is TGTGCCAGCAGCTTAGTCCGGAATACGCAGTATTTT. Its protein product is CASSLVRNTQYF.

V usage is TRBV27 and J usage is TRBJ2-2; D is ambiguous. The ends were cut back, 11 bases at V and 5 bases at J, with 15 bases in the middle. The CDR3 is 13 residues long. Germline values: CDR1 MNHEY, CDR2 SMNVEV (reference sequence). CDR3 protein: CAARHKATGELFF. The CDR3 DNA reads TGTGCCGCGAGACACAAAGCTACCGGGGAGCTGTTTTTT.

The rearrangement joins TRBV6-1 to TRBJ2-7; 7 bases fit TRBD1. J lost 2 bases, V lost 5 bases, and 6 bases had no gene match. Germline CDR1 is MNHNS and CDR2 is SASEGT. The CDR3 has 14 amino acids. Here the CDR3 reads CASSTQTGPYEQYF. CDR3 DNA sequence: TGTGCCAGCAGTACTCAGACAGGGCCCTACGAGCAGTACTTC.

This chain uses TRBV29-1 with TRBJ1-2; no definite D call. Per germline, CDR1 SQVTM and CDR2 ANQGSEA. Trimming took 1 base from V and 1 from J, leaving 13 bases between them. The CDR3 totals 15 residues. The CDR3 is CSVEAPGGLNYGYTF. CDR3 bases: TGCAGCGTTGAAGCCCCAGGCGGCCTTAACTATGGCTACACCTTC.

Here the CDR3 DNA reads TGCGCCAGCAGCCAGCAGGGACAGGTCGAGCAGTACTTC. Protein sequence: CASSQQGQVEQYF. The V call is TRBV4-3, the J call TRBJ2-7, with 8 bases identical to TRBD1. Germline assignment: CDR1 LGHNA and CDR2 YSLEER. This CDR3 contains 13 residues. V lost 3 bases to trimming and J lost 6 bases; unmatched junction nucleotides: 4.

Here the CDR3 DNA reads TGCGCCAGCAGCCCCGGGACAGGGGGCGTAGGGGGCTACACCTTC. It yields the protein CASSPGTGGVGGYTF. The rearrangement uses TRBV5-1 and TRBJ1-2; 12 nucleotides align to TRBD1. Germline V gene sequence: CDR1 SGHRS, CDR2 YFSETQ. J lost 8 bases, V lost 4 bases, and 9 bases had no gene match. The CDR3 consists of 15 residues.

The chain carries TRBV19 and TRBJ1-3; D is unresolved. The germline gives CDR1 LNHDA, CDR2 SQIVND (reference sequence). Trimming took 6 bases from V and 2 from J, leaving 5 bases between them. There are 12 residues in the CDR3. This CDR3 reads CASSKTGNTIYF. In DNA form, the CDR3 reads TGTGCCAGTAGCAAAACTGGAAACACCATATATTTT.

The genes are TRBV11-2 and TRBJ2-5; the match to TRBD2 covers 14 bases. This CDR3 is 17 amino acids long. V lost 5 bases and J lost 5; bases outside the gene matches: 10. Germline CDR1 is SGHAT and CDR2 is FQNNGV. The CDR3 region is CASSIVRTSGGRETQYF. As DNA, the CDR3 is TGTGCCAGCAGCATAGTCCGGACTAGCGGGGGGAGGGAGACCCAGTACTTC.

Note on this clone: One junction end does not reproduce the germline sequence, and a read error may be involved. This sequence joins TRBV28 and TRBJ2-7; 9 bases agree with TRBD1. There are 12 residues in the CDR3. CDR1 and CDR2 from the germline V gene are MDHEN and SYDVKM. CDR3 coding DNA: TGTGCCAGCAGTAACCTATCCGGGACAGGGAAGTTC. Its protein is CASSNLSGTGKF.

The chain recombines TRBV7-6 with TRBJ2-1; D remains unclear. The V gene lost 3 bases and the J gene lost 6 bases, with 9 bases spanning the gap. Germline CDR1 SGHVS, CDR2 FNYEAQ. The CDR3 is made up of 13 amino acids. In nucleotides, the CDR3 is TGTGCCAGCAGCTTTCTAGAAGGCAATGAGCAGTTCTTC. This encodes CASSFLEGNEQFF.